This T cell receptor (beta chain) was retrieved from a study of STAT3 mutations in large granular lymphocyte leukemia. Broader study findings: All newly emerging clones after therapy were STAT3 wild type. At least one immunodominant TCR beta clonotype appeared in every T-cell large granular lymphocyte leukemia patient.

TCRdb's copy holds only in-frame clones and misses some; the assay was immunoSEQ multiplex PCR. Of 1,300 to 1,500 clones in the sample, about 70% were seen once. About this clone: Its antigen remains unknown.

Germline V gene data show CDR1 as SEHNR and CDR2 as FQNEAQ (reference sequence). CDR3 length equals 14 residues. V lost 2 bases and J 1 base, leaving 8 bases between the germline ends. The source is a woman between 65 and 79 years old with T-cell large granular lymphocyte leukemia. Some clones in this sample may be carry-over from other donors' samples. The chain uses TRBV7-9 and TRBJ1-1; D ambiguous. Sequences were obtained from peripheral blood mononuclear cells. The chain's CDR3 is CASSLYGENTEAFF. CDR3 DNA: TGTGCCAGCAGCTTATACGGGGAGAACACTGAAGCTTTCTTT.